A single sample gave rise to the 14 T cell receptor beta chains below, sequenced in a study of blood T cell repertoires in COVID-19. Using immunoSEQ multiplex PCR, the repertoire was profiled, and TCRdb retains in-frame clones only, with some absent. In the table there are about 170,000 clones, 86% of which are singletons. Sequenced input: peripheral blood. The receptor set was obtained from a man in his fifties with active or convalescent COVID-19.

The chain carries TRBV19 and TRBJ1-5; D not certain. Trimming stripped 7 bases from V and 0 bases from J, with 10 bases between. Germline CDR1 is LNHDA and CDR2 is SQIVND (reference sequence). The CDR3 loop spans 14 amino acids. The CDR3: CASTGHYSNQPQHF. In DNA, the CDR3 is TGTGCCAGTACCGGTCACTATAGCAATCAGCCCCAGCATTTT.

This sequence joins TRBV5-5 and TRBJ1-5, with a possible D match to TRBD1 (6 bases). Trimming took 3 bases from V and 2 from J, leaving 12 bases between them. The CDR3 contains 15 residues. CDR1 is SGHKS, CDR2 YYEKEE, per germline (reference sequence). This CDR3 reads CASSSPGDGNQPQHF. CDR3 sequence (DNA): TGTGCCAGCAGCTCACCAGGGGATGGCAATCAGCCCCAGCATTTT.

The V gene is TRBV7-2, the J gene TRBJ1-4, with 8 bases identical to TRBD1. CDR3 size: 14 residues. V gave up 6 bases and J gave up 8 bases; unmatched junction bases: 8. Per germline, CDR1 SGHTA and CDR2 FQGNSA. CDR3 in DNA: TGTGCCAGCAGTTCGGACAGGGCTGGGGAAAAACTGTTTTTT. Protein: CASSSDRAGEKLFF.

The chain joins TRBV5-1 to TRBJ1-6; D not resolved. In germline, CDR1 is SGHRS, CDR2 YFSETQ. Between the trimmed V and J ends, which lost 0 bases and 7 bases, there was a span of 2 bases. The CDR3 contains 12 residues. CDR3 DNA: TGCGCCAGCAGCTTGGCGAATTCACCCCTCCACTTT. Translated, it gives CASSLANSPLHF.

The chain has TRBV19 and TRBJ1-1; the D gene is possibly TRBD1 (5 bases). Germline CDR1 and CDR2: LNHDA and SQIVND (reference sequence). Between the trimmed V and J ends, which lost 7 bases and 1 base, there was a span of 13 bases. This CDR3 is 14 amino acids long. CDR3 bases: TGTGCCAGTACCGCTTGGGGGGGGAACACTGAAGCTTTCTTT. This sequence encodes CASTAWGGNTEAFF. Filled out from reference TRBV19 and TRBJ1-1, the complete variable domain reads DGGITQSPKYLFRKEGQNVTLSCEQNLNHDAMYWYRQDPGQGLRLIYYSQIVNDFQKGDIAEGYSVSREKKESFPLTVTSAQKNPTAFYLCASTAWGGNTEAFFGQGTRLTVV.

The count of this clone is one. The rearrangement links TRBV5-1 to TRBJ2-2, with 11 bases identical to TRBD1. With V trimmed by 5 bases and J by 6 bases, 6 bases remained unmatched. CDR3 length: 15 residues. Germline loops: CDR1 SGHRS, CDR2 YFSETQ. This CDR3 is CASSAGQGAPGELFF. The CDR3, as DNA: TGCGCCAGCAGTGCTGGACAGGGGGCCCCCGGGGAGCTGTTTTTT. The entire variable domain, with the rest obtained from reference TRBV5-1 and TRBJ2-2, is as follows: KAGVTQTPRYLIKTRGQQVTLSCSPISGHRSVSWYQQTPGQGLQFLFEYFSETQRNKGNFPGRFSGRQFSNSRSEMNVSTLELGDSALYLCASSAGQGAPGELFFGEGSRLTVL.

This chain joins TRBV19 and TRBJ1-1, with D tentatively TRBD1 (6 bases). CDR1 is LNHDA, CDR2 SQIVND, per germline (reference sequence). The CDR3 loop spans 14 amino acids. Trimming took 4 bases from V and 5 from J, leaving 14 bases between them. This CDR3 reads CASSNRVYGTEAFF. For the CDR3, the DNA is TGTGCCAGTAGTAACAGGGTGTATGGGACTGAAGCTTTCTTT.

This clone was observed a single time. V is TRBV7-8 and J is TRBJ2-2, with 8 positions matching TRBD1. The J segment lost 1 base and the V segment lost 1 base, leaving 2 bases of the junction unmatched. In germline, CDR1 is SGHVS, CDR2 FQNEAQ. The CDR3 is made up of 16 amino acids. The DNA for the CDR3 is TGTGCCAGCAGCTTAGGACAGGGGCGGAACACCGGGGAGCTGTTTTTT. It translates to CASSLGQGRNTGELFF.

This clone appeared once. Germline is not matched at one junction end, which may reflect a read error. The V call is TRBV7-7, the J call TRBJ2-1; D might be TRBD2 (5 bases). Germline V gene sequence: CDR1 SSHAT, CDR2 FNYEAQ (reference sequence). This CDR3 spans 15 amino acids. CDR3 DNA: TGTGCTAGCAGCCGGTCGGCCCCGGGGTGGGATGAGCAGTTCTTC. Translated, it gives CASSRSAPGWDEQFF.

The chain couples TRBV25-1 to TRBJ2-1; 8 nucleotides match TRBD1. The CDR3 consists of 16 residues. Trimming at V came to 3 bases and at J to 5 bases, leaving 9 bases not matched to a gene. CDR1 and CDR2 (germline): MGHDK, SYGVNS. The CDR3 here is CASSDWGTGTDNEQFF. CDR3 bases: TGTGCCAGCAGTGACTGGGGGACAGGAACTGACAATGAGCAGTTCTTC.

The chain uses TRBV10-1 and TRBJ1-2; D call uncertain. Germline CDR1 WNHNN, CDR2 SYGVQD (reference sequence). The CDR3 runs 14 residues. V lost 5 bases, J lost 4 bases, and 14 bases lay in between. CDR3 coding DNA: TGCGCCAGCAGTAGAGGACTGGAGGGCTATGGCTACACCTTC. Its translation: CASSRGLEGYGYTF.

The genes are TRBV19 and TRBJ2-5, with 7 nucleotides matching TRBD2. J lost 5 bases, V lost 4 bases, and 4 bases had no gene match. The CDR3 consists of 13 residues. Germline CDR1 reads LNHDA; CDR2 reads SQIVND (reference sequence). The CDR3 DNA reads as TGTGCCAGTAGTAACATCGGGAGGGAGACCCAGTACTTC. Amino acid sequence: CASSNIGRETQYF.

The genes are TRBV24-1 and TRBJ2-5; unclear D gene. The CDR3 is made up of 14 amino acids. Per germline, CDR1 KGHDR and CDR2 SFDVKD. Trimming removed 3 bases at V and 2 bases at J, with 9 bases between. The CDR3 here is CATSDVNRQETQYF. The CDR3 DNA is TGTGCCACCAGTGATGTGAACAGACAAGAGACCCAGTACTTC.

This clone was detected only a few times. DNA for the CDR3: TGTGCCAGCAGCCTTGGCCGGGGTAATGAGCAGTTCTTC. This translates into CASSLGRGNEQFF. The rearrangement uses TRBV12-3 or TRBV12-4 and TRBJ2-1, with TRBD2 as a possible D gene (5 bases). The CDR3 length is 13 residues. Trimming took 6 bases from V and 7 from J, leaving 13 bases between them.